The subject of this entry is one T cell receptor beta chain. The data stem from a study of blood T cell repertoires in COVID-19. Turning to the study itself: Samples of COVID-19 (acute and convalescent) were obtained from the United States, Italy and Spain. T cells, B-cell-depleted T cells, or PBMCs supplied cDNA or gDNA.

Per the original methods: How many nucleated cells were present was estimated from reference gene primer amplification. The data were produced by immunoSEQ multiplex PCR, yet TCRdb's version contains in-frame clones alone and is incomplete. V and J calls and clone size are given by that table; D and trimming were obtained from the DNA. The sample lists hundreds of thousands of clones, 65% to 90% occurring once. The clonotype was recovered from a woman between 45 and 65 years old with acute or convalescent COVID-19. The sample comprised peripheral blood.

CDR3 coding DNA: TGTGCCAGCAGCCAACAGGGTTCTCAGCCCCAGCATTTT. Its translation is CASSQQGSQPQHF. The chain combines TRBV3-1 (or the pseudogene TRBV3-2) with TRBJ1-5; a possible D gene is TRBD1 (5 bases). V dropped 2 bases and J dropped 6 bases, with 8 bases sitting between them. The CDR3 sequence is 13 residues long. Germline V gives CDR1 LGHDT, CDR2 YNNKEL (reference sequence).